A selection of T cell receptor beta chains follows, all from one sample in a study of blood T cells in healthy people across ages. TCRdb processed the 5' RACE reads anew with MiXCR; each CDR3 protein has one entry. The sample lists about 1.6 million distinct CDR3 sequences, about 31% occurring once. Source material: blood. These receptors were obtained from a woman aged 25 to 45 in good health. Each CDR3 is given with its conserved first and last residue. Fields, in order: CDR3 protein, CDR3 DNA, J gene, D gene, V gene, clone size. The D gene is left open where the match is weak. Clone size is not always given. Where it is, it says once, few, many or a class for expanded clones.

CDR3: CSATGLAHSYEQYF
DNA: TGCAGTGCTACGGGACTAGCTCATTCCTACGAGCAGTACTTC
J: TRBJ2-7
D: TRBD2
V: TRBV20-1
size: few

CDR3: CASSSESNGHGYTF
DNA: TGTGCCAGCAGCTCCGAGTCGAATGGGCATGGCTACACCTTC
J: TRBJ1-2
D: -
V: TRBV7-8
size: many

CDR3: CASSKDLWTGGSETQYF
DNA: TGTGCCAGCAGCAAAGATCTATGGACAGGGGGTTCTGAGACCCAGTACTTC
J: TRBJ2-5
D: -
V: TRBV21-1
size: -

CDR3: CSARPGDSGRALPYEQYF
DNA: TGCAGTGCTAGACCCGGGGATAGCGGGAGGGCCTTACCTTACGAGCAGTACTTC
J: TRBJ2-7
D: TRBD2
V: TRBV20-1
size: -

CDR3: CSARRRGSLTGEQYF
DNA: TGCAGTGCCCGAAGGAGAGGGAGTTTGACCGGGGAGCAGTACTTC
J: TRBJ2-7
D: -
V: TRBV20-1
size: few

CDR3: CVSSQGQGNEKLFF
DNA: TGTGTCAGCAGCCAGGGACAGGGGAATGAAAAACTGTTTTTT
J: TRBJ1-4
D: TRBD1
V: TRBV4-2
size: -

CDR3: CASSITYNEQFF
DNA: TGCGCCAGCAGCATTACGTACAATGAGCAGTTCTTC
J: TRBJ2-1
D: -
V: TRBV5-1
size: -

CDR3: CSVVAGSNEKLFF
DNA: TGCAGCGTTGTCGCAGGGAGTAATGAAAAACTGTTTTTT
J: TRBJ1-4
D: -
V: TRBV29-1
size: few

CDR3: CSAEDSLHMNTQYF
DNA: TGCAGTGCTGAAGACAGCCTACACATGAATACGCAGTATTTT
J: TRBJ2-3
D: -
V: TRBV20-1
size: -

CDR3: CASSLSGGAFNEQYF
DNA: TGTGCCAGCAGCCTTTCAGGGGGCGCCTTCAATGAGCAGTACTTC
J: TRBJ2-7
D: TRBD1
V: TRBV3-1
size: few

CDR3: CSAPDTAGYEQYF
DNA: TGCAGTGCCCCAGACACGGCTGGGTACGAGCAGTACTTC
J: TRBJ2-7
D: -
V: TRBV20-1
size: -

CDR3: CASRWGQGPYEQYF
DNA: TGTGCCAGCAGGTGGGGACAGGGTCCCTACGAGCAGTACTTC
J: TRBJ2-7
D: TRBD1
V: TRBV27
size: few

CDR3: CATSDQTGESYEQYF
DNA: TGTGCCACCAGTGACCAGACAGGGGAGTCCTACGAGCAGTACTTC
J: TRBJ2-7
D: TRBD1
V: TRBV24-1
size: -

CDR3: CASSSSGGTANYGYTF
DNA: TGCGCCAGCAGCTCCTCCGGTGGGACAGCAAACTATGGCTACACCTTC
J: TRBJ1-2
D: TRBD1
V: TRBV5-1
size: -

CDR3: CSVEATSGRANSYNEQFF
DNA: TGCAGCGTTGAAGCTACTAGCGGGAGGGCCAACTCCTACAATGAGCAGTTCTTC
J: TRBJ2-1
D: TRBD2
V: TRBV29-1
size: few

CDR3: CASSGGTSGSDEQFF
DNA: TGCGCCAGCTCTGGGGGGACTAGCGGGAGCGATGAGCAGTTCTTC
J: TRBJ2-1
D: TRBD2
V: TRBV4-1
size: few

CDR3: CASSQAPGTEAFF
DNA: TGTGCCAGCAGCCAAGCCCCGGGGACTGAAGCTTTCTTT
J: TRBJ1-1
D: -
V: TRBV14
size: few